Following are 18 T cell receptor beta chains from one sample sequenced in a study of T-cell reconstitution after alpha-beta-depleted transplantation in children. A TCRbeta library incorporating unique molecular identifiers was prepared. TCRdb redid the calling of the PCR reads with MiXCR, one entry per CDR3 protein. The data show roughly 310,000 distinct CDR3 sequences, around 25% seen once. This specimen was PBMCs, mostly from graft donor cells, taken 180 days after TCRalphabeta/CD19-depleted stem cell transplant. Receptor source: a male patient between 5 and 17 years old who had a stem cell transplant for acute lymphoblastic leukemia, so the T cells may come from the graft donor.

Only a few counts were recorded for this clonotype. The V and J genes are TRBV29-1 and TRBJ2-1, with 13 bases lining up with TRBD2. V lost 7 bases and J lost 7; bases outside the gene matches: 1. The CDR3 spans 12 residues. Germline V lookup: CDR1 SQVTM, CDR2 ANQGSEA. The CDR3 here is CSGTSGRNEQFF. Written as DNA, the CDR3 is TGCAGCGGGACTAGCGGGAGAAATGAGCAGTTCTTC.

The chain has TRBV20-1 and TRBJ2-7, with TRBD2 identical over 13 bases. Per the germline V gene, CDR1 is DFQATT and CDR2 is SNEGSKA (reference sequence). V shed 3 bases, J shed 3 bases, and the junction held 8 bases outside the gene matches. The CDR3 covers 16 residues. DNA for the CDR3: TGCAGTGCTAGGGGGACTAGCGGGAAAACCCTCTACGAGCAGTACTTC. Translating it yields CSARGTSGKTLYEQYF.

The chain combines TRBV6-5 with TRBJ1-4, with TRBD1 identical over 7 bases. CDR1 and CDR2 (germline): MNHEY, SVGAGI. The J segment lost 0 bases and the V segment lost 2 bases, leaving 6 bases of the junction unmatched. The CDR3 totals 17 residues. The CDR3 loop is CASSYRRGQPTNEKLFF. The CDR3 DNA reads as TGTGCCAGCAGTTACAGGCGGGGACAGCCAACTAATGAAAAACTGTTTTTT.

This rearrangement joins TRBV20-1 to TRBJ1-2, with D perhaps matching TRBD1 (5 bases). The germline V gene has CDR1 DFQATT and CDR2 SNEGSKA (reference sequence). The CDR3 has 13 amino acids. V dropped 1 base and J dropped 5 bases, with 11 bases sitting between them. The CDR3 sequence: CSARAGRPYGYTF. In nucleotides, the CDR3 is TGCAGTGCTAGAGCGGGACGGCCTTATGGCTACACCTTC.

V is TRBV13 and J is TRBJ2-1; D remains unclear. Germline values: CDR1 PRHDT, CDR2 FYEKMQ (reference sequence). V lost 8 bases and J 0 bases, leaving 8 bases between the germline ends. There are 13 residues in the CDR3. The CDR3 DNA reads TGTGCCAGCGTGTCGAACTCCTACAATGAGCAGTTCTTC. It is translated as CASVSNSYNEQFF.

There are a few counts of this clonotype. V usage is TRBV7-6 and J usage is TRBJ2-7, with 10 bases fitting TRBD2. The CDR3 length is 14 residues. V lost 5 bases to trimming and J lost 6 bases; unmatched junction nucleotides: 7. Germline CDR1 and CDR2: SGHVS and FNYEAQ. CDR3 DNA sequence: TGTGCCAGCAGCCTAAGCGGGAGGGCCTTCGAGCAGTACTTC. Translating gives CASSLSGRAFEQYF.

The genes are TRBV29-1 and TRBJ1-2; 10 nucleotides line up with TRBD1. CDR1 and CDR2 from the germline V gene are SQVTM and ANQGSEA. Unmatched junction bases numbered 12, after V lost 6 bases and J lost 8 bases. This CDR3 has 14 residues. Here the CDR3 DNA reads TGCAGCGTCCTCACTCGGGACAGGGGTAGGGGCTACACCTTC. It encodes CSVLTRDRGRGYTF.

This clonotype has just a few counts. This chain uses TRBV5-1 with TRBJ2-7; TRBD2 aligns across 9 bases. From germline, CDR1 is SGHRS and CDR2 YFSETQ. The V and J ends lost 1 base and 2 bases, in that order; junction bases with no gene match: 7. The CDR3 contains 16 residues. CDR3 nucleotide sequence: TGCGCCAGCAGCTTGAGGGGTAGCGGGAGTACCTACGAGCAGTACTTC. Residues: CASSLRGSGSTYEQYF.

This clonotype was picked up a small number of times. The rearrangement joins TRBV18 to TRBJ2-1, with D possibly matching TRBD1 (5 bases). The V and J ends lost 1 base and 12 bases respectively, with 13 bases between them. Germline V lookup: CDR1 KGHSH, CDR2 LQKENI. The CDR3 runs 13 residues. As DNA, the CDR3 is TGTGCCAGCTCACCACTCCCTAGGGGCCTGCAGTTCTTC. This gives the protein CASSPLPRGLQFF. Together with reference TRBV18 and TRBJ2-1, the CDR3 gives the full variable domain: NAGVMQNPRHLVRRRGQEARLRCSPMKGHSHVYWYRQLPEEGLKFMVYLQKENIIDESGMPKERFSAEFPKEGPSILRIQQVVRGDSAAYFCASSPLPRGLQFFGPGTRLTVL.

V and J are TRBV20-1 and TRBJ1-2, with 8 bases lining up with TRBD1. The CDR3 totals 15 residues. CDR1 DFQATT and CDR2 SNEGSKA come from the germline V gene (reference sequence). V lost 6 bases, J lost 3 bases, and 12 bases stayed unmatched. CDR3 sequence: CSALGQGRSYYGYTF. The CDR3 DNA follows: TGCAGTGCCCTTGGACAGGGCAGATCCTACTATGGCTACACCTTC.

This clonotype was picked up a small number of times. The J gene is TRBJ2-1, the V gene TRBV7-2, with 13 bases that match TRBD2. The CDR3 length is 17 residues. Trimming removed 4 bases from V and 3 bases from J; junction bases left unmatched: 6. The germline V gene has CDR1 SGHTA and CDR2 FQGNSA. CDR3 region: CASSSGTSGTFYNEQFF. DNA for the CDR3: TGTGCCAGCAGCTCCGGGACTAGCGGGACCTTCTACAATGAGCAGTTCTTC. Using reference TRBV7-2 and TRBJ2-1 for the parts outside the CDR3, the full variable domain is GAGVSQSPSNKVTEKGKDVELRCDPISGHTALYWYRQSLGQGLEFLIYFQGNSAPDKSGLPSDRFSAERTGGSVSTLTIQRTQQEDSAVYLCASSSGTSGTFYNEQFFGPGTRLTVL.

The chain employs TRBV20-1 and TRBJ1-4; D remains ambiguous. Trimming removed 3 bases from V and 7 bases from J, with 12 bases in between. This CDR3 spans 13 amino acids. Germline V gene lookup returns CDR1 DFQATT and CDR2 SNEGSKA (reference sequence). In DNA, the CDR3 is TGCAGTGCTAGGCGAGCCCCCTTTGAAAAACTGTTTTTT. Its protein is CSARRAPFEKLFF.

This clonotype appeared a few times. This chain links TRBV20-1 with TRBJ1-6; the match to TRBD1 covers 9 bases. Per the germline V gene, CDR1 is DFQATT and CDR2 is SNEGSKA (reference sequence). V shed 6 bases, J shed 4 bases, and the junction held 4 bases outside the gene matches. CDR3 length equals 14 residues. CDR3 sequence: CSAPDRGYNSPLHF. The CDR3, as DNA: TGCAGTGCCCCGGACAGGGGATATAATTCACCCCTCCACTTT.

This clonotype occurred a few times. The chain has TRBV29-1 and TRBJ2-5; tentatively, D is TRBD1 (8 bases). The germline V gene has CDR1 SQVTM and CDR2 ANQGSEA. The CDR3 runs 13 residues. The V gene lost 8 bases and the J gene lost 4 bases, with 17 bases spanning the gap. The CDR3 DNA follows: TGCAGCTTATACTACAGGGGGGGAGAGACCCAGTACTTC. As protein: CSLYYRGGETQYF.

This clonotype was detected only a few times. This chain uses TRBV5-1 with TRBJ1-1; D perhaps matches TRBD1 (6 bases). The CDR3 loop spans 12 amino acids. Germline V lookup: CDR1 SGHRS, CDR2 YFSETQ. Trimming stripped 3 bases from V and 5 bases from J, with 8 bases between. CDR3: CASSSTGTEAFF. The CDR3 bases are TGCGCCAGCAGCTCCACAGGGACTGAAGCTTTCTTT.

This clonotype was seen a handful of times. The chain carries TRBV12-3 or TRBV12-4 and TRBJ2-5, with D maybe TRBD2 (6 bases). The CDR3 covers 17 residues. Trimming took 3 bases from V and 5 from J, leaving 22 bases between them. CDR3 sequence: CASSFWRGSTEGETQYF. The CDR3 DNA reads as TGTGCCAGCAGTTTCTGGCGGGGATCCACCGAAGGGGAGACCCAGTACTTC.

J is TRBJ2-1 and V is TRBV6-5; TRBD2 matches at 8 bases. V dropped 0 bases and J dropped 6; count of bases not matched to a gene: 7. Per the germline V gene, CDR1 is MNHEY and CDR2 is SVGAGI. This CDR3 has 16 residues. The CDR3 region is CASSYSSGSTGNEQFF. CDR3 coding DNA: TGTGCCAGCAGTTACTCGAGCGGGAGTACCGGCAATGAGCAGTTCTTC.

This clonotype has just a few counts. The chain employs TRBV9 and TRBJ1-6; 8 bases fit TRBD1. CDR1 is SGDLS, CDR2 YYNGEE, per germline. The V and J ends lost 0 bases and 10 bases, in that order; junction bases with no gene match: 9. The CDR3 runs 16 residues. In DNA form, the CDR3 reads TGTGCCAGCAGCGTAGCCGGGACAGGCCTAATGTCACCCCTCCACTTT. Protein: CASSVAGTGLMSPLHF. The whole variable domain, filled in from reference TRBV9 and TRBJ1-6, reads DSGVTQTPKHLITATGQRVTLRCSPRSGDLSVYWYQQSLDQGLQFLIQYYNGEERAKGNILERFSAQQFPDLHSELNLSSLELGDSALYFCASSVAGTGLMSPLHFGNGTRLTVT.